What follows are 29 T cell receptor beta chains derived from one specimen sequenced in a study of blood T cell repertoires in COVID-19. TCRdb's table, derived via immunoSEQ multiplex PCR, lists solely in-frame clones and lacks some. The sample shows about 410,000 clones, 90% of them seen only once. Sequenced material: PBMCs or T cells enriched from blood (not recorded which). The receptors shown here come from a man aged 18-30 years who had recovered from COVID-19.

The chain links TRBV28 to TRBJ1-5; TRBD1 matches at 9 bases. Germline lookup yields CDR1 MDHEN and CDR2 SYDVKM. There are 15 residues in the CDR3. The trim removed 5 bases at V and 4 bases at J, leaving 6 bases unmatched. CDR3 sequence: CASSNAGTGNQPQHF. The CDR3 DNA sequence: TGTGCCAGCAGTAACGCCGGGACAGGGAATCAGCCCCAGCATTTT.

J is TRBJ2-1 and V is TRBV5-4; maybe TRBD2 (5 bases). Trimming removed 2 bases at V and 10 bases at J, with 10 bases between. Germline V CDR1 and CDR2: SGHNT, YYREEE (reference sequence). The CDR3 runs to 12 residues. The CDR3 protein is CASSFTEAEQFF. The CDR3 bases are TGTGCCAGCAGCTTTACGGAGGCAGAGCAGTTCTTC.

The CDR3 sequence is CASSHRAAKNIQYF. DNA of the CDR3: TGTGCCAGCAGCCACCGCGCCGCCAAAAACATTCAGTACTTC. The gene calls are TRBV3-1 (or the pseudogene TRBV3-2) and TRBJ2-4; D ambiguous. Deletions cut 3 bases from V and 1 base from J, with 7 bases between. This CDR3 comprises 14 residues. CDR1 and CDR2 from the germline V gene are LGHDT and YNNKEL (reference sequence).

CDR3 loop: CASTQGTSGKQFF. The CDR3, as DNA: TGTGCCAGTACCCAAGGGACTAGCGGAAAGCAGTTCTTC. This sequence joins TRBV19 and TRBJ2-1; TRBD2 aligns across 11 bases. The CDR3 has 13 amino acids. Germline CDR1 and CDR2: LNHDA and SQIVND (reference sequence). With 7 bases clipped from V and 11 bases from J, the junction kept 7 bases outside the gene matches.

This chain connects TRBV4-1 to TRBJ1-1; 7 nucleotides agree with TRBD1. The length of the CDR3 is 14 residues. The germline V gene has CDR1 MGHRA and CDR2 YSYEKL. Losses at the gene ends were 1 base for V and 3 bases for J; bases not matched to a gene: 2. CDR3 coding DNA: TGCGCCAGCAGCCAAGCAGGGGGGCACACTGAAGCTTTCTTT. Translating gives CASSQAGGHTEAFF.

In its sample, this clone was seen once. The rearrangement uses TRBV19 and TRBJ1-1; the D gene is possibly TRBD1 (6 bases). This CDR3 comprises 14 residues. Germline V gene data show CDR1 as LNHDA and CDR2 as SQIVND (reference sequence). Trimming took off 3 bases at V and 5 bases at J, with 13 bases between the two ends. The CDR3 bases are TGTGCCAGTAGTATCCCAGGAAGGGGGACTGAAGCTTTCTTT. Encoded protein: CASSIPGRGTEAFF.

There are a few counts of this clone. The chain couples TRBV2 to TRBJ2-2, with 7 bases lining up with TRBD2. The ends lost 6 bases at V and 10 bases at J; junction bases unmatched: 8. Germline CDR1 is SNHLY and CDR2 is FYNNEI. The CDR3 is 13 residues long. In nucleotides, the CDR3 is TGTGCCAGCAGGAATAGCGGGCCCCAGGAGCTGTTTTTT. Translated, it gives CASRNSGPQELFF.

V and J are TRBV7-2 and TRBJ2-7, with D unresolved. The CDR3 length is 14 residues. Germline V CDR1 and CDR2: SGHTA, FQGNSA. The germline V and J ends were trimmed by 1 base and 2 bases, with 9 bases remaining between them. Written as DNA, the CDR3 is TGTGCCAGCAGCTTAGGAGGCCGGCCCTACGAGCAGTACTTC. Amino acid sequence: CASSLGGRPYEQYF.

The rearrangement uses TRBV29-1 and TRBJ2-7, with 7 bases that match TRBD1. The V gene's germline CDR1 is SQVTM and CDR2 ANQGSEA. The CDR3 sequence is 14 residues long. Trimming at V came to 5 bases and at J to 6 bases, leaving 13 bases not matched to a gene. The DNA of the CDR3 is TGCAGCGTTCGTTATAATGACAGGGTAGGCGAGCAGTACTTC. Protein: CSVRYNDRVGEQYF.

V gene TRBV11-3 combines with J gene TRBJ1-1, with TRBD1 as a possible D gene (5 bases). The CDR3 covers 12 residues. V lost 7 bases and J 0 bases, leaving 6 bases between the germline ends. CDR1 and CDR2 from the germline V gene are SGHNT and YENEEA. The chain's CDR3 is CASTGVNTEAFF. CDR3 nucleotide sequence: TGTGCCAGCACGGGGGTGAACACTGAAGCTTTCTTT.

This sequence joins TRBV11-2 and TRBJ1-5, with D possibly being TRBD1 (5 bases). Germline CDR1 and CDR2: SGHAT and FQNNGV. V was pared by 5 bases and J by 2 bases, with 13 bases between. The CDR3 consists of 15 residues. The DNA for the CDR3 is TGTGCCAGCAGCCCAGGGACTAAGGGCAATCAGCCCCAGCATTTT. This translates into CASSPGTKGNQPQHF.

This clone occurred a few times. V and J are TRBV3-1 (or the pseudogene TRBV3-2) and TRBJ1-1; D uncertain. This CDR3 contains 15 residues. V was clipped by 7 bases and J by 1 base, with 16 bases between them. Per germline, CDR1 LGHDT and CDR2 YNNKEL (reference sequence). DNA of the CDR3: TGTGCCAGCACTACGCTAAACCGGGGGAACACTGAAGCTTTCTTT. It specifies CASTTLNRGNTEAFF.

The chain couples TRBV28 to TRBJ1-4, with 7 bases lining up with TRBD1. The V gene end was trimmed by 5 bases and the J gene end by 5 bases; junction bases not matched to a gene: 11. Germline CDR1 reads MDHEN; CDR2 reads SYDVKM. The CDR3 runs to 16 residues. The DNA of the CDR3 is TGTGCCAGCAGTCATAGAGGGGGCGCACCCAATGAAAAACTGTTTTTT. It specifies CASSHRGGAPNEKLFF.

This sequence joins TRBV7-8 and TRBJ1-6; maybe TRBD1 (5 bases). The V gene's germline CDR1 is SGHVS and CDR2 FQNEAQ. CDR3 length equals 16 residues. Trimming took off 1 base at V and 11 bases at J, with 18 bases between the two ends. The CDR3 bases are TGTGCCAGCAGCTTAGGAGGGAGGGGCAAGTATACACCCCTCCACTTT. This translates into CASSLGGRGKYTPLHF.

The V and J genes are TRBV27 and TRBJ2-7, with 12 bases matching TRBD2. Germline CDR1 MNHEY, CDR2 SMNVEV (reference sequence). CDR3 length equals 16 residues. The V and J ends lost 6 bases and 8 bases, in that order; junction bases with no gene match: 14. CDR3 DNA: TGTGCCAGCAGCTCCGGACTAGCGGGATTCTCTACGAAGCAGTACTTC. It specifies CASSSGLAGFSTKQYF.

The chain recombines TRBV10-3 with TRBJ2-3, with D possibly being TRBD2 (7 bases). Germline V CDR1 and CDR2: ENHRY, SYGVKD. With 4 bases removed from V and 7 bases from J, the gap between germline ends came to 12 bases. The CDR3 length is 13 residues. Here the CDR3 reads CAISGTAGNTQYF. CDR3 DNA sequence: TGTGCCATCAGTGGGACAGCGGGGAATACGCAGTATTTT.

The chain's CDR3 is CASSVATGGLIAPLHF. The CDR3, as DNA: TGTGCCAGCAGCGTGGCGACAGGGGGCCTTATAGCACCCCTCCACTTT. The V call is TRBV28, the J call TRBJ1-6; TRBD1 matches at 10 bases. V shed 6 bases and J 11 bases; nucleotides not matched to a gene: 13. The V gene's germline CDR1 is MDHEN and CDR2 SYDVKM. The CDR3 totals 16 residues.

The chain carries TRBV11-2 and TRBJ2-7; TRBD2 agrees at 7 bases. The CDR3 consists of 14 residues. The V and J ends lost 0 bases and 6 bases, in that order; junction bases with no gene match: 5. Germline values: CDR1 SGHAT, CDR2 FQNNGV. The CDR3 DNA follows: TGTGCCAGCAGCTTAGAGCCCAGGGAGGGCGAGCAGTACTTC. It encodes CASSLEPREGEQYF.

This chain uses TRBV10-3 with TRBJ2-2; 14 nucleotides agree with TRBD2. The V gene end was trimmed by 6 bases and the J gene end by 3 bases; junction bases not matched to a gene: 3. This CDR3 region has 16 residues. CDR1 and CDR2 from the germline V gene are ENHRY and SYGVKD. This CDR3 reads CAIRKGLAGDTGELFF. The CDR3 DNA sequence: TGTGCCATCAGGAAGGGACTAGCGGGAGACACCGGGGAGCTGTTTTTT.

This clone was found a few times. V and J are TRBV2 and TRBJ2-7; 11 positions agree with TRBD2. The length of the CDR3 is 15 residues. Germline CDR1 SNHLY, CDR2 FYNNEI. V gave up 7 bases and J gave up 0 bases; unmatched junction bases: 5. The DNA of the CDR3 is TGTGCCAGCATAGCGGGACTAGCGGACTCCTACGAGCAGTACTTC. Its protein is CASIAGLADSYEQYF.

The CDR3 protein is CASSLSWGRINEKLFF. CDR3 coding DNA: TGTGCCAGCAGTTTATCGTGGGGGAGGATTAATGAAAAACTGTTTTTT. J is TRBJ1-4 and V is TRBV27, with D perhaps TRBD1 (5 bases). CDR1 and CDR2 from the germline V gene are MNHEY and SMNVEV (reference sequence). The ends were cut back, 0 bases at V and 4 bases at J, with 12 bases in the middle. The CDR3 is 16 amino acids. Looking up the rest from reference TRBV27 and TRBJ1-4 gives the full variable domain: EAQVTQNPRYLITVTGKKLTVTCSQNMNHEYMSWYRQDPGLGLRQIYYSMNVEVTDKGDVPEGYKVSRKEKRNFPLILESPSPNQTSLYFCASSLSWGRINEKLFFGSGTQLSVL.

Note on this clone: Different DNA sequences within this sample yield the same CDR3. The chain employs TRBV5-1 and TRBJ1-3; no definite D call. Trimming stripped 5 bases from V and 4 bases from J, with 4 bases between. The CDR3 runs to 11 residues. Germline V gene lookup returns CDR1 SGHRS and CDR2 YFSETQ. DNA of the CDR3: TGCGCCAGCAGATCGGGAAACACCATATATTTT. Amino acids: CASRSGNTIYF.

This clone was seen more than once but under ten times. V is TRBV6-2 or TRBV6-3 and J is TRBJ1-2, with a tentative D call TRBD1 (6 bases). Germline-derived CDR1 and CDR2 are MNHEY and SVGEGT. The V end was cut by 0 bases, the J end by 6 bases, with 8 bases between. There are 13 residues in the CDR3. The CDR3 region has the DNA TGTGCCAGCAGTTACTCAAACAGGGATGGCTACACCTTC. Its translation is CASSYSNRDGYTF.

The genes are TRBV27 and TRBJ1-2; 7 positions agree with TRBD1. J lost 4 bases, V lost 3 bases, and 8 bases had no gene match. Germline CDR1 and CDR2: MNHEY and SMNVEV (reference sequence). The CDR3 totals 15 residues. CDR3 residues: CASSFLGRGSYGYTF. In nucleotides, the CDR3 is TGTGCCAGCAGTTTTCTTGGCAGGGGGAGCTATGGCTACACCTTC.

The CDR3 is CASSLTGTGQETQYF. The CDR3 nucleotides are TGTGCCAGCAGCTTAACCGGGACAGGACAAGAGACCCAGTACTTC. This chain links TRBV13 with TRBJ2-5; TRBD1 matches 8 bases. The V and J ends lost 2 bases and 2 bases, in that order; junction bases with no gene match: 4. The CDR3 is 15 amino acids. CDR1 PRHDT and CDR2 FYEKMQ come from the germline V gene (reference sequence). The variable domain in full, with the rest retrieved from reference TRBV13 and TRBJ2-5, is AAGVIQSPRHLIKEKRETATLKCYPIPRHDTVYWYQQGPGQDPQFLISFYEKMQSDKGSIPDRFSAQQFSDYHSELNMSSLELGDSALYFCASSLTGTGQETQYFGPGTRLLVL.

The rearrangement joins TRBV11-2 to TRBJ1-1; a weak D match, TRBD1 (5 bases). CDR3 length equals 15 residues. The germline gives CDR1 SGHAT, CDR2 FQNNGV. V lost 4 bases and J 0 bases, leaving 12 bases between the germline ends. The CDR3 sequence: CASSSQDGMNTEAFF. DNA for the CDR3: TGTGCCAGCAGCTCACAGGACGGAATGAACACTGAAGCTTTCTTT.

The chain couples TRBV5-6 to TRBJ2-3; 11 nucleotides match TRBD2. Per the germline V gene, CDR1 is SGHDT and CDR2 is YYEEEE. There are 15 residues in the CDR3. Trimming cost V 4 bases and J 4 bases; bases outside gene matches: 5. In DNA, the CDR3 is TGTGCCAGCAGCATACTAGCGGGAGAGGCAGATACGCAGTATTTT. Translation: CASSILAGEADTQYF.

The genes are TRBV7-2 and TRBJ2-7, with D hard to call. V gave up 1 base and J gave up 0 bases, with 7 bases separating them. The length of the CDR3 is 14 residues. Per germline, CDR1 SGHTA and CDR2 FQGNSA. The DNA of the CDR3 is TGTGCCAGCAGCTTAGTTGGCAGCTCCTACGAGCAGTACTTC. Residues: CASSLVGSSYEQYF.

The chain carries TRBV5-1 and TRBJ2-6, with D hard to call. The CDR3 is 15 residues long. Germline V gene data show CDR1 as SGHRS and CDR2 as YFSETQ. Trimming stripped 3 bases from V and 0 bases from J, with 7 bases between. The CDR3 here is CASSSHTSGANVLTF. CDR3 sequence (DNA): TGCGCCAGCAGCTCGCACACCTCTGGGGCCAACGTCCTGACTTTC.